This T cell receptor beta chain was sequenced during a study of early T cells in non-severe SARS-CoV-2 infection. Study information: Chains from this unsorted whole-blood bulk RNA could not be paired.

General observations from the study: Clonotype matching in VDJdb favored anti-spike CD8 responses and did not capture private and CD4 specificities.

CDR1 is SGHRS and CDR2 is YFSETQ in the germline V gene. Trimming left V 3 bases short and J 4 bases short, with 13 bases between. This CDR3 is built from 15 residues. Unique molecular identifiers (one per individual cDNA molecule) were attached. TCRdb reanalysed the 5' RACE reads using MiXCR and keeps one entry per CDR3 protein. Of roughly 58,000 distinct CDR3 sequences detected, roughly 10% appear once; the ten largest clones hold 10%. This clonotype was counted at least ten times. What it recognizes is unknown. This TCR was sampled from an adult who was a healthcare worker with PCR-confirmed SARS-CoV-2 infection or an uninfected control (not recorded which). The sequencing sample was made of whole blood. The rearrangement joins TRBV5-1 to TRBJ2-2; a weak D match, TRBD2 (5 bases). The CDR3 DNA reads as TGCGCCAGCAGCTCAGAACGTGGGAGCACCGGGGAGCTGTTTTTT. Its translation: CASSSERGSTGELFF.